These 20 T cell receptor beta chains share one sample of origin, sequenced in a study of blood T cell repertoires in COVID-19. TCRdb keeps only in-frame clones here, not all; method: immunoSEQ multiplex PCR. The data show approximately 190,000 clones, roughly 80% seen once. The specimen sequenced was peripheral blood. Receptors were obtained from a man between 60 and 70 years old with active or convalescent COVID-19.

This sequence joins TRBV7-9 and TRBJ1-5; 8 nucleotides agree with TRBD1. V was pared by 4 bases and J by 0 bases, with 14 bases of the junction left unmatched. Germline V gene lookup returns CDR1 SEHNR and CDR2 FQNEAQ (reference sequence). The CDR3 has 19 residues. This CDR3 is CASSSAGTGGYYSNQPQHF. The CDR3 DNA is TGTGCCAGCAGCTCCGCCGGGACAGGAGGTTATTATAGCAATCAGCCCCAGCATTTT.

This clone has just one count. This chain connects TRBV7-2 to TRBJ2-7; tentative D call: TRBD1 (6 bases). CDR1 is SGHTA, CDR2 FQGNSA, per germline. V lost 7 bases and J lost 2, with 15 bases in between. There are 14 residues in the CDR3. CDR3 coding DNA: TGTGCCAGCACCTCCAACAGGGCCGCCTACGAGCAGTACTTC. Its protein is CASTSNRAAYEQYF.

The CDR3 DNA follows: TGTGCCAGCAGCCTTAGGGCAGGGGGTAACACTGAAGCTTTCTTT. Its protein is CASSLRAGGNTEAFF. V gene TRBV4-2 combines with J gene TRBJ1-1; TRBD1 aligns across 7 bases. This CDR3 has 15 residues. In germline, CDR1 is LGHNA, CDR2 YNFKEQ. V lost 4 bases, J lost 2 bases, and 7 bases stayed unmatched.

This clone was detected a few times. CDR3 protein: CASSFQTGDIHGYTF. CDR3 coding DNA: TGTGCCAGCAGCTTCCAGACAGGGGACATTCATGGCTACACCTTC. The V and J genes are TRBV7-9 and TRBJ1-2; 8 nucleotides match TRBD1. Germline CDR1 is SEHNR and CDR2 is FQNEAQ (reference sequence). V lost 3 bases to trimming and J lost 6 bases; unmatched junction nucleotides: 9. This CDR3 region has 15 residues.

This clone was found a few times. DNA for the CDR3: TGTGCCAGCAGCTCGTCCGGACATAAAGAGACCCAGTACTTC. Protein product: CASSSSGHKETQYF. The genes are TRBV7-2 and TRBJ2-5, with D tentatively TRBD1 (5 bases). The CDR3 runs to 14 residues. Germline V lookup: CDR1 SGHTA, CDR2 FQGNSA. Trimming cost V 4 bases and J 3 bases, with 12 bases left between them.

This rearrangement joins TRBV18 to TRBJ1-3; 7 nucleotides line up with TRBD1. The trim removed 2 bases at V and 2 bases at J, leaving 0 bases unmatched. CDR1 KGHSH and CDR2 LQKENI come from the germline V gene. This CDR3 is built from 14 residues. As DNA, the CDR3 is TGTGCCAGCTCACCAGACAGGGCTGGAAACACCATATATTTT. Its protein is CASSPDRAGNTIYF.

The chain uses TRBV6-2 or TRBV6-3 and TRBJ2-1; TRBD2 matches 7 bases. Germline V gives CDR1 MNHEY, CDR2 SVGEGT. This CDR3 has 14 residues. Trimming took 2 bases from V and 8 from J; bases not matched to a gene: 6. The CDR3 region has the DNA TGTGCCAGCAGTTACGGGGCGGGAGAAGATGAGCAGTTCTTC. It is translated as CASSYGAGEDEQFF.

The chain recombines TRBV11-1 with TRBJ1-1; D may be TRBD1 (5 bases). The V end lost 1 base, the J end lost 6 bases, and 12 bases lay between the germline ends. The CDR3 has 14 amino acids. Germline CDR1 is SGHAT and CDR2 is FQDESV (reference sequence). CDR3 bases: TGTGCCAGCAGCTTAGGTCCCGACAGACCTGAAGCTTTCTTT. Its protein product is CASSLGPDRPEAFF.

CDR3 amino acids: CASSPEGNTIYF. The CDR3 DNA reads as TGTGCCAGCTCACCCGAGGGAAACACCATATATTTT. The chain combines TRBV18 with TRBJ1-3; unclear D gene. This CDR3 has 12 amino acids. Germline V CDR1 and CDR2: KGHSH, LQKENI. The germline V and J ends were trimmed by 3 bases and 4 bases, with 4 bases remaining between them.

The chain carries TRBV28 and TRBJ2-7; 7 bases agree with TRBD1. Germline lookup yields CDR1 MDHEN and CDR2 SYDVKM. The CDR3 is made up of 14 amino acids. J was trimmed by 3 bases and V by 7 bases; bases with no gene match: 9. The CDR3 DNA is TGTGCCAGCACACAGTGGGCAGGGGGCTACGAGCAGTACTTC. As protein: CASTQWAGGYEQYF.

This chain connects TRBV20-1 to TRBJ1-3, with D perhaps matching TRBD1 (5 bases). The CDR3 is made up of 14 amino acids. Trimming pared 3 bases from V and 4 bases from J, leaving 13 bases between. In germline, CDR1 is DFQATT, CDR2 SNEGSKA (reference sequence). For the CDR3, the DNA is TGCAGTGCTAGTTCGGGGGGAGAGGGAAACACCATATATTTT. Protein sequence: CSASSGGEGNTIYF.

CDR3 bases: TGTGCCAGCAGTGCAGGGGAGTTCGGCAATCAGCCCCAGCATTTT. This sequence encodes CASSAGEFGNQPQHF. The chain couples TRBV7-2 to TRBJ1-5, with a tentative D call TRBD1 (6 bases). The CDR3 is made up of 15 amino acids. The V end lost 6 bases, the J end lost 2 bases, and 14 bases lay between the germline ends. Looked up from germline, CDR1 is SGHTA and CDR2 is FQGNSA.

The genes are TRBV25-1 and TRBJ1-2; 12 bases agree with TRBD1. There are 15 residues in the CDR3. V shed 2 bases, J shed 4 bases, and the junction held 2 bases outside the gene matches. In germline, CDR1 is MGHDK, CDR2 SYGVNS. The CDR3 bases are TGTGCCAGCAGTGAAGGGACAGGGGGCGCCTATGGCTACACCTTC. Translation: CASSEGTGGAYGYTF.

CDR3 loop: CASSLTGGEETQYF. The CDR3 coding sequence is TGCGCCAGCAGCCTGACAGGGGGGGAAGAGACCCAGTACTTC. The rearrangement joins TRBV5-1 to TRBJ2-5, with 9 bases matching TRBD1. The CDR3 has 14 amino acids. Germline CDR1 SGHRS, CDR2 YFSETQ. The V and J ends lost 4 bases and 3 bases, in that order; junction bases with no gene match: 4.

The V call is TRBV7-9, the J call TRBJ2-5; TRBD1 aligns across 8 bases. The CDR3 has 13 amino acids. Germline V gene data show CDR1 as SEHNR and CDR2 as FQNEAQ (reference sequence). The junction had 3 bases not matched to a gene; V was cut back by 5 bases and J by 4 bases. CDR3 in DNA: TGTGCCAGCAGCCAGGGGGCTGGAGAGACCCAGTACTTC. The encoded protein is CASSQGAGETQYF.

This clone was detected only once. V and J are TRBV6-5 and TRBJ1-2, with D possibly TRBD1 on 6 matching bases. The CDR3 is 13 amino acids. The V end lost 6 bases, the J end lost 6 bases, and 14 bases lay between the germline ends. Germline V CDR1 and CDR2: MNHEY, SVGAGI. The CDR3 protein is CASSRGPRDGYTF. The CDR3 DNA follows: TGTGCCAGCAGCAGGGGCCCCCGCGATGGCTACACCTTC.

The genes are TRBV5-1 and TRBJ2-7; D perhaps matches TRBD2 (5 bases). This CDR3 comprises 14 residues. The V end lost 0 bases, the J end lost 7 bases, and 14 bases lay between the germline ends. From germline, CDR1 is SGHRS and CDR2 YFSETQ. The CDR3 loop reads CASSLDSGLGEQYF. The CDR3, as DNA: TGCGCCAGCAGCTTGGACAGCGGCTTGGGTGAGCAGTACTTC.

V is TRBV4-3 and J is TRBJ2-5, with D perhaps matching TRBD2 (6 bases). The V gene's germline CDR1 is LGHNA and CDR2 YSLEER. The V end was cut by 4 bases, the J end by 5 bases, with 20 bases between. The CDR3 loop spans 16 amino acids. In DNA, the CDR3 is TGCGCCAGCAGCCTGGGACTTTCATCCTCAGGGGAGACCCAGTACTTC. It is translated as CASSLGLSSSGETQYF.

This clone has only one observation. The V and J genes are TRBV5-5 and TRBJ2-7; no definite D call. V was trimmed by 3 bases and J by 3 bases, leaving 13 bases between them. Per the germline V gene, CDR1 is SGHKS and CDR2 is YYEKEE (reference sequence). The CDR3 is 14 amino acids. In DNA form, the CDR3 reads TGTGCCAGCAGCTCTCGTCAGCCAGGCTACGAGCAGTACTTC. It is translated as CASSSRQPGYEQYF.

This clone has just one count. V and J are TRBV2 and TRBJ2-2; D gene uncertain. The CDR3 spans 14 residues. Germline V lookup: CDR1 SNHLY, CDR2 FYNNEI. The V gene lost 4 bases and the J gene lost 0 bases, with 6 bases spanning the gap. CDR3 DNA sequence: TGTGCCAGCAGTGCGATAGCGAACACCGGGGAGCTGTTTTTT. Translation gives CASSAIANTGELFF.